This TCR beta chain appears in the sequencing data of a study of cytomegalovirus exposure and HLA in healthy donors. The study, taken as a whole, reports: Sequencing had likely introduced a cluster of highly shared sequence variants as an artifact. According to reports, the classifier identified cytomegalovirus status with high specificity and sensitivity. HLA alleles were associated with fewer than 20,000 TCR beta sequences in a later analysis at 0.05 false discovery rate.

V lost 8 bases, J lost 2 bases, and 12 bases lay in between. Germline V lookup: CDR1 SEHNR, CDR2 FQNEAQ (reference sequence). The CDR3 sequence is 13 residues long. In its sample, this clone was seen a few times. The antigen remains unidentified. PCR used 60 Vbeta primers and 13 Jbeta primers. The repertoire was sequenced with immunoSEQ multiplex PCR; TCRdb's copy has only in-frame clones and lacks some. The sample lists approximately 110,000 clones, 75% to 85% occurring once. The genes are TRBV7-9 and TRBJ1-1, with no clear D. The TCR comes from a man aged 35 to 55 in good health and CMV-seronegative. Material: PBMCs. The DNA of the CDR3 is TGTGCCAGCCTGGACCGACTAAACACTGAAGCTTTCTTT. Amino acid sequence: CASLDRLNTEAFF. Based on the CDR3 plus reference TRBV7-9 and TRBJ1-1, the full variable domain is DTGVSQNPRHKITKRGQNVTFRCDPISEHNRLYWYRQTLGQGPEFLTYFQNEAQLEKSRLLSDRFSAERPKGSFSTLEIQRTEQGDSAMYLCASLDRLNTEAFFGQGTRLTVV.